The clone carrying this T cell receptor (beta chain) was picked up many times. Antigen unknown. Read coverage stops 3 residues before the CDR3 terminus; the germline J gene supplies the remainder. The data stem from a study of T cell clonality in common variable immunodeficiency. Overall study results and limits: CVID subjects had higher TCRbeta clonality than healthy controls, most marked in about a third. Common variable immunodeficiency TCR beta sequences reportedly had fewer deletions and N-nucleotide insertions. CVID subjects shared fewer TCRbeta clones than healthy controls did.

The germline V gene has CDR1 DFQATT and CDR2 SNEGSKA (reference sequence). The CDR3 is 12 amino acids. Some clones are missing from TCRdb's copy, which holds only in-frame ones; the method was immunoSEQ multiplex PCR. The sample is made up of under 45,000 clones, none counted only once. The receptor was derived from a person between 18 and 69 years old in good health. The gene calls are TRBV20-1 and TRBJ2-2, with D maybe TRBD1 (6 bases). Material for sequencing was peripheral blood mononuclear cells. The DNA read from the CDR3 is TGCAGTGCTAGATACAGGGACGGAAAG. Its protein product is CSARYRDGK. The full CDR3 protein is CSARYRDGKLFF.